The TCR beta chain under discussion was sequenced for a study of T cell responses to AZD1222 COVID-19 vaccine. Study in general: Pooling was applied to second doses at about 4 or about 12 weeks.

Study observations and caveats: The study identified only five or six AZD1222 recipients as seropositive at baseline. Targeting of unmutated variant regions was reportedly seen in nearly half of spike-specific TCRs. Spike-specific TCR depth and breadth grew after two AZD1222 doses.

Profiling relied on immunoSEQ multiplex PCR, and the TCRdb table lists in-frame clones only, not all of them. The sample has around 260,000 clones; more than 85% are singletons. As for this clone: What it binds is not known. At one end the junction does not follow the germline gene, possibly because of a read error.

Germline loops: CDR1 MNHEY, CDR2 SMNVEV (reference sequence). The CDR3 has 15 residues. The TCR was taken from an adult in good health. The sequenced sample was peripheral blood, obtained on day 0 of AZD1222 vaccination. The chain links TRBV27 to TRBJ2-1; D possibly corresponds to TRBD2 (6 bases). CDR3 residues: CASSRDSSSYNAQFF. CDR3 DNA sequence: TGTGCCAGCAGCCGGGACTCGAGCTCCTACAATGCGCAGTTCTTC.